These T cell receptor beta chains were read from a single sample in a study of regulatory T cells in long-lasting Graves disease. One entry per CDR3 protein results from TCRdb running MiXCR on the multiplex PCR reads. The sample yields about 520,000 distinct CDR3 sequences, approximately 12% seen once. The data were also submitted as part of a second study, on T cells in Graves' hyperthyroidism and ophthalmopathy.

Sequences were derived from peripheral blood mononuclear cells (PBMCs), sampled at new diagnosis, from a patient treated with antithyroid drugs. The origin of the receptors is a woman aged 25-40 years with Graves disease. Each CDR3 is given with its conserved first and last residue. The D gene is left open where the match is weak. Size is stated for part of the rows, as once, few or many counts, or as a class when the clone is expanded.

D: NA
size: many
V: TRBV11-3
J: TRBJ2-1
CDR3: CASSPGYSSASLGYEQFF
DNA: TGTGCCAGCAGCCCCGGATATAGCAGTGCTAGTCTCGGCTATGAGCAGTTCTTC

D: TRBD1
size: many
V: TRBV30
J: TRBJ2-7
CDR3: CAWSAQGALDEQYF
DNA: TGTGCCTGGAGTGCACAGGGGGCGTTGGACGAGCAGTACTTC

D: TRBD2
size: many
V: TRBV6-1
J: TRBJ2-5
CDR3: CAGSGNPGETQYF
DNA: TGTGCCGGTAGCGGGAACCCTGGGGAGACCCAGTACTTC

D: TRBD1
size: many
V: TRBV4-3
J: TRBJ1-2
CDR3: CASSPETGRYGYTF
DNA: TGCGCCAGCAGCCCGGAGACAGGGCGCTATGGCTACACCTTC

D: TRBD2
size: NA
V: TRBV7-9
J: TRBJ2-1
CDR3: CASSSRTSGSRSYNEQFF
DNA: TGTGCCAGCAGCTCCCGAACTAGCGGGAGTCGTTCCTACAATGAGCAGTTCTTC

D: TRBD2
size: NA
V: TRBV6-2/TRBV6-3
J: TRBJ2-7
CDR3: CASLNPSGSHEQYF
DNA: TGTGCCAGCTTGAATCCTAGCGGGAGCCACGAGCAGTACTTC

D: TRBD1
size: few
V: TRBV5-1
J: TRBJ1-1
CDR3: CASSPTGGLAYTEAFF
DNA: TGCGCCAGCAGCCCGACAGGGGGCTTAGCGTACACTGAAGCTTTCTTT

D: NA
size: few
V: TRBV4-1
J: TRBJ2-7
CDR3: CASSQAGHLNSYEQYF
DNA: TGCGCCAGCAGCCAGGCCGGACACCTTAACTCCTACGAGCAGTACTTC

D: NA
size: NA
V: TRBV6-1
J: TRBJ2-3
CDR3: CASSGGRGVADTQYF
DNA: TGTGCCAGCAGTGGGGGGCGCGGAGTCGCAGATACGCAGTATTTT

D: NA
size: many
V: TRBV28
J: TRBJ1-2
CDR3: CASRSKGYYGYTF
DNA: TGTGCCAGCAGGTCCAAAGGGTACTATGGCTACACCTTC

D: NA
size: few
V: TRBV7-9
J: TRBJ2-7
CDR3: CASSLETGGYHEQYF
DNA: TGTGCCAGCAGCTTAGAAACAGGCGGCTACCACGAGCAGTACTTC

D: TRBD1
size: many
V: TRBV2
J: TRBJ2-2
CDR3: CASGGQTNTGELFF
DNA: TGTGCCAGCGGGGGACAGACGAACACCGGGGAGCTGTTTTTT

D: NA
size: many
V: TRBV13
J: TRBJ2-7
CDR3: CASSSRNIHYEQYF
DNA: TGTGCCAGCAGCTCCCGAAACATTCACTACGAGCAGTACTTC

D: NA
size: many
V: TRBV20-1
J: TRBJ2-1
CDR3: CSAEDPSSYNEQFF
DNA: TGCAGTGCTGAGGACCCGAGCTCCTACAATGAGCAGTTCTTC

D: NA
size: NA
V: TRBV12-3/TRBV12-4
J: TRBJ2-1
CDR3: CASSLGWWKSGDHNEQFF
DNA: TGTGCCAGCAGTTTAGGGTGGTGGAAGTCAGGAGACCACAATGAGCAGTTCTTC

D: NA
size: NA
V: TRBV29-1
J: TRBJ1-3
CDR3: CSVGLASSGNTIYF
DNA: TGCAGCGTTGGCCTGGCGAGCTCTGGAAACACCATATATTTT

D: NA
size: many
V: TRBV28
J: TRBJ1-5
CDR3: CASRKLAISPQHF
DNA: TGTGCCAGCAGGAAACTTGCAATCAGCCCCCAGCATTTT

D: TRBD2
size: many
V: TRBV12-3/TRBV12-4
J: TRBJ2-2
CDR3: CASSRTSGSLGTGELFF
DNA: TGTGCCAGCAGCCGGACTAGCGGGAGTTTGGGCACCGGGGAGCTGTTTTTT

D: TRBD1
size: many
V: TRBV9
J: TRBJ2-7
CDR3: CASSVGDRTYEQYF
DNA: TGTGCCAGCAGCGTAGGGGACAGAACCTACGAGCAGTACTTC

D: TRBD2
size: few
V: TRBV15
J: TRBJ2-7
CDR3: CATSRDLLQAGYEQYF
DNA: TGTGCCACCAGCAGAGATCTATTGCAAGCGGGGTACGAGCAGTACTTC

D: NA
size: many
V: TRBV6-1
J: TRBJ2-5
CDR3: CASRRGSDSLTWETQYF
DNA: TGTGCCAGCAGACGTGGATCGGACAGCCTAACATGGGAGACCCAGTACTTC

D: NA
size: few
V: TRBV30
J: TRBJ1-2
CDR3: CAWIGRPAGRQTYGYTF
DNA: TGTGCCTGGATCGGTAGACCCGCGGGGAGGCAGACCTATGGCTACACCTTC

D: NA
size: many
V: TRBV5-1
J: TRBJ1-4
CDR3: CASSLEANEKLFF
DNA: TGCGCCAGCAGCTTGGAGGCTAATGAAAAACTGTTTTTT

D: TRBD2
size: many
V: TRBV18
J: TRBJ2-7
CDR3: CASSPGLGGSYEQYF
DNA: TGTGCCAGCTCACCAGGGTTGGGCGGGAGCTACGAGCAGTACTTC

D: NA
size: many
V: TRBV20-1
J: TRBJ2-7
CDR3: CSAREEGQGYYYEQYF
DNA: TGCAGTGCTAGGGAGGAGGGCCAGGGATACTACTACGAGCAGTACTTC

D: NA
size: many
V: TRBV30
J: TRBJ1-2
CDR3: CAWRTHFGYYGYTF
DNA: TGTGCCTGGAGAACTCATTTCGGCTACTATGGCTACACCTTC

D: NA
size: many
V: TRBV3-1
J: TRBJ2-2
CDR3: CASSQSANTGELFF
DNA: TGTGCCAGCAGCCAATCAGCCAACACCGGGGAGCTGTTTTTT

D: NA
size: NA
V: TRBV2
J: TRBJ1-4
CDR3: CASSEPPGHEREKLFF
DNA: TGTGCCAGCAGTGAACCTCCGGGACACGAGAGGGAAAAACTGTTTTTT

D: NA
size: NA
V: TRBV30
J: TRBJ2-3
CDR3: CAWSIAASTDTQYF
DNA: TGTGCCTGGAGTATAGCGGCTAGCACAGATACGCAGTATTTT

D: NA
size: NA
V: TRBV7-3
J: TRBJ2-1
CDR3: CASSRFREPDNEQFF
DNA: TGTGCCAGCAGTCGTTTCCGGGAGCCAGACAATGAGCAGTTCTTC

D: TRBD2
size: many
V: TRBV19
J: TRBJ2-5
CDR3: CASSQKKLGRDQETQYF
DNA: TGTGCCAGTAGCCAAAAAAAGTTAGGGAGGGACCAAGAGACCCAGTACTTC

D: NA
size: NA
V: TRBV5-6
J: TRBJ2-7
CDR3: CASSVPPLPEQYF
DNA: TGTGCCAGCAGCGTCCCTCCCCTCCCCGAGCAGTACTTC

D: TRBD1
size: many
V: TRBV10-3
J: TRBJ2-1
CDR3: CAISPLGGRGQDEQFF
DNA: TGTGCCATCAGTCCCCTTGGCGGCAGGGGGCAAGATGAGCAGTTCTTC

D: NA
size: NA
V: TRBV28
J: TRBJ1-2
CDR3: CASSPGGEATLNYGYTF
DNA: TGTGCCAGCAGTCCCGGGGGGGAGGCCACGCTCAACTATGGCTACACCTTC

D: TRBD1
size: NA
V: TRBV5-1
J: TRBJ2-1
CDR3: CASSPGQDYNEQFF
DNA: TGCGCCAGCAGTCCGGGACAGGATTACAATGAGCAGTTCTTC

D: TRBD2
size: many
V: TRBV28
J: TRBJ2-7
CDR3: CASSYLLGGLAGKSYEQYF
DNA: TGTGCCAGCAGTTATCTTCTTGGGGGACTAGCGGGGAAATCCTACGAGCAGTACTTC

D: NA
size: few
V: TRBV10-2
J: TRBJ1-5
CDR3: CASSDWQNNQPQHF
DNA: TGCGCCAGCAGTGATTGGCAGAACAATCAGCCCCAGCATTTT

D: NA
size: many
V: TRBV5-5
J: TRBJ1-6
CDR3: CASSGLISPLHF
DNA: TGTGCCAGCAGCGGACTGATCTCACCCCTCCACTTT

D: NA
size: many
V: TRBV12-3/TRBV12-4
J: TRBJ1-2
CDR3: CASSFSFRVNYGYTF
DNA: TGTGCCAGCAGTTTTAGTTTTAGGGTGAACTATGGCTACACCTTC

D: NA
size: many
V: TRBV24-1
J: TRBJ2-7
CDR3: CATSAPDPAYEQYF
DNA: TGTGCCACCAGTGCCCCGGATCCCGCCTACGAGCAGTACTTC

D: NA
size: many
V: TRBV18
J: TRBJ1-1
CDR3: CASSPQSGTEAFF
DNA: TGTGCCAGCTCACCACAAAGCGGTACTGAAGCTTTCTTT

D: TRBD1
size: many
V: TRBV11-3
J: TRBJ1-1
CDR3: CASSLRTGEAFF
DNA: TGTGCCAGCAGCTTACGGACAGGTGAAGCTTTCTTT

D: TRBD2
size: many
V: TRBV5-1
J: TRBJ2-3
CDR3: CASSRGLAGIADTQYF
DNA: TGCGCCAGCAGCAGGGGACTAGCGGGAATCGCAGATACGCAGTATTTT

D: TRBD1
size: few
V: TRBV29-1
J: TRBJ1-1
CDR3: CSTGTGVGTEAFF
DNA: TGCAGCACCGGTACAGGGGTTGGCACTGAAGCTTTCTTT

D: NA
size: once
V: TRBV7-2
J: TRBJ2-7
CDR3: CASSWDLNYEQYF
DNA: TGTGCCAGCAGCTGGGACTTAAACTACGAGCAGTACTTC